These T cell receptor beta chains were read from a single sample in a study of control samples from healthy donors and cancer patients. The table came from immunoSEQ multiplex PCR; TCRdb's copy has only in-frame clones and leaves some out. The sample contains 150,000 to 200,000 clones, 90% of which appear only once. Specimen: blood. The receptor source for this set is a woman aged 45-65 years in good health. CDR3s include the opening cysteine and the closing phenylalanine or tryptophan. A D gene is named only where the DNA matches it firmly. Size tells how often a clone was seen (once, few, many) or the class of an expanded clone, and some rows leave it out.

TRBJ1-6 | TRBD1 | - | TRBV7-8 | 15 | CASSRRGTGASPLHF | TGTGCCAGCAGCCGCCGAGGGACAGGGGCCTCACCCCTCCACTTT
TRBJ2-3 | - | - | TRBV7-8 | 14 | CASSFAGLPDTQYF | TGTGCCAGCAGCTTTGCGGGACTCCCAGATACGCAGTATTTT
TRBJ2-3 | - | - | TRBV5-6 | 16 | CASSAILETSTDTQYF | TGTGCCAGCAGCGCGATCCTAGAGACTAGCACAGATACGCAGTATTTT
TRBJ1-4 | - | - | TRBV7-2 | 14 | CASSPGSWNEKLFF | TGTGCCAGCAGCCCCGGGTCCTGGAATGAAAAACTGTTTTTT
TRBJ1-6 | - | - | TRBV7-9 | 18 | CASRRTSSRSSYNSPLHF | TGTGCCAGCCGAAGGACTTCCTCCCGGAGCTCCTATAATTCACCCCTCCACTTT
TRBJ1-4 | - | - | TRBV7-2 | 13 | CASSLIEGEKLFF | TGTGCCAGCAGCTTAATCGAAGGGGAAAAACTGTTTTTT
TRBJ1-2 | TRBD1 | - | TRBV3-1/TRBV3-2 | 14 | CASSQVGRGYGYTF | TGTGCCAGCAGCCAAGTCGGCAGGGGGTATGGCTACACCTTC
TRBJ1-3 | - | once | TRBV19 | 15 | CASSIRQISGNTIYF | TGTGCCAGTAGTATACGGCAGATCTCTGGAAACACCATATATTTT
TRBJ1-5 | - | - | TRBV6-1 | 13 | CASSEEPQGPQHF | TGTGCCAGCAGTGAGGAGCCTCAGGGGCCCCAGCATTTT
TRBJ1-1 | TRBD1 | - | TRBV4-1 | 17 | CASSQIGQGERDTEAFF | TGCGCCAGCAGCCAGATAGGACAGGGTGAGAGAGACACTGAAGCTTTCTTT
TRBJ1-5 | TRBD1 | - | TRBV5-6 | 19 | CASSPGPGTGGYSNQPQHF | TGTGCCAGCAGCCCCGGACCCGGGACAGGGGGCTATAGCAATCAGCCCCAGCATTTT
TRBJ2-7 | TRBD2 | - | TRBV11-3 | 13 | CASSLVAGNEQYF | TGTGCCAGCAGCCTAGTAGCGGGAAACGAGCAGTACTTC
TRBJ2-3 | TRBD2 | - | TRBV5-5 | 15 | CASSRTSGSADTQYF | TGTGCCAGCAGCCGGACTAGCGGGAGTGCAGATACGCAGTATTTT
TRBJ2-3 | TRBD1 | - | TRBV18 | 14 | CASSPPDRADTQYF | TGTGCCAGCTCACCGCCAGACAGGGCGGATACGCAGTATTTT
TRBJ2-7 | - | - | TRBV6-1 | 13 | CASSDRVGYEQYF | TGTGCCAGCAGTGACAGGGTGGGGTACGAGCAGTACTTC
TRBJ2-7 | TRBD1 | - | TRBV6-1 | 14 | CASRDRGRPYEQYF | TGTGCCAGCAGAGACAGGGGGCGCCCCTACGAGCAGTACTTC
TRBJ1-4 | - | - | TRBV5-4 | 16 | CASSLRGAKTNEKLFF | TGTGCCAGCAGCTTGAGAGGCGCGAAAACTAATGAAAAACTGTTTTTT
TRBJ2-3 | - | - | TRBV9 | 16 | CASSVGVSWGQDTQYF | TGTGCCAGCAGCGTAGGCGTGAGTTGGGGGCAAGATACGCAGTATTTT
TRBJ2-7 | TRBD2 | - | TRBV14 | 17 | CASSQGGWREDSYEQYF | TGTGCCAGCAGCCAAGGGGGATGGCGGGAGGACTCCTACGAGCAGTACTTC
TRBJ1-1 | TRBD1 | - | TRBV28 | 16 | CASLGSGGVPNTEAFF | TGTGCCAGCCTCGGGTCAGGGGGTGTCCCGAACACTGAAGCTTTCTTT
TRBJ2-1 | - | - | TRBV6-2/TRBV6-3 | 15 | CASSYRGGPNNEQFF | TGTGCCAGCAGTTACAGAGGCGGGCCAAACAATGAGCAGTTCTTC
TRBJ2-3 | - | few | TRBV6-5 | 15 | CASSPSRIPTDTQYF | TGTGCCAGCAGCCCCTCGCGGATCCCCACAGATACGCAGTATTTT
TRBJ1-4 | TRBD1 | few | TRBV4-2 | 15 | CASSQGGQGNEKLFF | TGTGCCAGCAGCCAAGGGGGACAGGGGAATGAAAAACTGTTTTTT
TRBJ2-5 | TRBD2 | - | TRBV3-1/TRBV3-2 | 17 | CASSHAGAGGPRETQYF | TGTGCCAGCAGCCATGCTGGAGCGGGGGGTCCTCGAGAGACCCAGTACTTC
TRBJ2-7 | TRBD2 | - | TRBV27 | 14 | CASSALAGGKQQYF | TGTGCCAGCAGTGCTCTAGCGGGGGGAAAGCAGCAGTACTTC
TRBJ2-3 | TRBD2 | - | TRBV18 | 14 | CASSPGLGTDTQYF | TGTGCCAGCTCACCGGGACTAGGCACAGATACGCAGTATTTT
TRBJ1-5 | - | - | TRBV21-1 | 16 | CASRSSRTDSNQPQHF | TGTGCCAGCAGAAGTTCTCGGACGGATAGCAATCAGCCCCAGCATTTT
TRBJ1-1 | - | - | TRBV7-3 | 13 | CASSRALGTEAFF | TGTGCCAGCAGTAGGGCGCTAGGCACTGAAGCTTTCTTT
TRBJ1-2 | - | few | TRBV30 | 14 | CAWSLDGGGYGYTF | TGTGCCTGGAGTTTGGACGGGGGAGGCTATGGCTACACCTTC
TRBJ2-3 | - | - | TRBV10-3 | 13 | CASRDSSTDTQYF | TGTGCCAGCCGGGACTCGTCCACAGATACGCAGTATTTT
TRBJ1-3 | - | few | TRBV28 | 14 | CASSSGDLGNTIYF | TGTGCCAGCAGTTCGGGAGATTTGGGAAACACCATATATTTT
TRBJ1-3 | - | - | TRBV19 | 13 | CASSSYLGNTIYF | TGTGCCAGTAGTAGTTATCTCGGAAACACCATATATTTT
TRBJ2-7 | TRBD2 | - | TRBV5-5 | 18 | CASSLGLSWTSVKYEQYF | TGTGCCAGCAGCTTGGGATTGTCTTGGACTAGCGTTAAATACGAGCAGTACTTC
TRBJ1-5 | - | - | TRBV7-9 | 16 | CASSLVVGEADQPQHF | TGTGCCAGCAGCTTAGTTGTGGGGGAGGCGGATCAGCCCCAGCATTTT
TRBJ2-5 | - | once | TRBV5-1 | 13 | CASSSDREETQYF | TGCGCCAGCAGCTCGGACAGAGAAGAGACCCAGTACTTC
TRBJ2-2 | TRBD1 | once | TRBV7-8 | 15 | CASSRGGPNTGELFF | TGTGCCAGCAGCCGAGGGGGCCCAAACACCGGGGAGCTGTTTTTT
TRBJ2-7 | TRBD2 | - | TRBV6-2/TRBV6-3 | 16 | CASSYPGGRPLFEQYF | TGTGCCAGCAGTTACCCCGGGGGGAGACCTCTTTTTGAGCAGTACTTC
TRBJ1-2 | - | - | TRBV10-2 | 13 | CATQGLGDYGYTF | TGCGCCACCCAGGGGTTAGGAGACTATGGCTACACCTTC
TRBJ2-7 | - | - | TRBV9 | 12 | CASSVGANEQYF | TGTGCCAGCAGCGTAGGAGCTAATGAGCAGTACTTC
TRBJ1-2 | TRBD1 | - | TRBV28 | 14 | CASSWGQGSYGYTF | TGTGCCAGCAGTTGGGGACAGGGGTCCTATGGCTACACCTTC
TRBJ1-2 | TRBD1 | few | TRBV19 | 12 | CASYSGGKGYTF | TGTGCCAGTTACTCAGGGGGCAAGGGCTACACCTTC
TRBJ1-6 | - | once | TRBV18 | 17 | CASSPWGRGSYNSPLHF | TGTGCCAGCTCACCTTGGGGGCGCGGGTCCTATAATTCACCCCTCCACTTT
TRBJ2-1 | - | - | TRBV24-1 | 15 | CATSAQSHSYNEQFF | TGTGCCACCAGTGCCCAAAGCCACTCCTACAATGAGCAGTTCTTC
TRBJ2-3 | - | - | TRBV19 | 12 | CASSNWGDAQYF | TGTGCCAGTAGTAACTGGGGGGATGCGCAGTATTTT
TRBJ2-3 | - | - | TRBV7-2 | 12 | CASRYHADTQYF | TGTGCCAGCAGGTACCACGCAGATACGCAGTATTTT
TRBJ1-1 | - | - | TRBV10-3 | 13 | CATQTELNTEAFF | TGTGCCACCCAAACAGAATTAAACACTGAAGCTTTCTTT
TRBJ1-5 | - | - | TRBV19 | 15 | CASSPRDGRVGPQHF | TGTGCCAGTAGTCCCCGGGACGGCCGGGTGGGGCCCCAGCATTTT
TRBJ2-5 | TRBD2 | once | TRBV5-1 | 14 | CASRSSGGTPTQYF | TGCGCCAGCCGATCTAGCGGGGGGACCCCGACCCAGTACTTC
TRBJ1-3 | - | - | TRBV11-2 | 16 | CASSHRSSLGGNTIYF | TGTGCCAGCAGCCACCGGTCCTCCCTGGGCGGAAACACCATATATTTT
TRBJ2-3 | - | - | TRBV27 | 13 | CASSPAITDTQYF | TGTGCCAGCAGCCCAGCCATCACAGATACGCAGTATTTT
TRBJ2-7 | TRBD1 | - | TRBV5-4 | 13 | CASSSLGQGVAYF | TGTGCCAGCAGCTCGCTGGGACAGGGGGTTGCGTACTTC
TRBJ1-2 | - | once | TRBV30 | 12 | CAWKGSNYGYTF | TGTGCCTGGAAGGGGAGTAACTATGGCTACACCTTC
TRBJ2-3 | - | once | TRBV4-3 | 13 | CASSQRNTDTQYF | TGCGCCAGCAGCCAAAGGAACACAGATACGCAGTATTTT
TRBJ1-2 | TRBD1 | - | TRBV5-4 | 15 | CASRSGGEANYGYTF | TGTGCCAGCAGGTCAGGGGGCGAGGCTAACTATGGCTACACCTTC
TRBJ1-3 | - | - | TRBV9 | 15 | CASSVGGQRGNTIYF | TGTGCCAGCAGCGTAGGGGGCCAGCGTGGAAACACCATATATTTT